The sequence of this T cell receptor (beta chain) was determined in a study of cytomegalovirus exposure and HLA in healthy donors. CDR1 is DFQATT and CDR2 is SNEGSKA in the germline V gene (reference sequence). V was clipped by 7 bases and J by 5 bases, with 11 bases between them. This CDR3 is built from 11 residues. As for this clone: Its specificity is not known.

Study observations and caveats: Despite most TCR sequences being rare, some public TCRs occurred in many donors. The study designated fewer than 200 TCR beta chains cytomegalovirus-associated. The tendency of first-cohort TCR clusters to co-occur in the 120 validation repertoires was the finding of a later analysis.

Measured with immunoSEQ multiplex PCR; TCRdb has only the in-frame clones, and not every one. The table includes about 140,000 clones, 84% detected once. The J gene is TRBJ2-5, the V gene TRBV20-1, with TRBD1 as a possible D gene (5 bases). The sample was PBMCs. The clonotype was recovered from a woman aged 30 to 39 in good health and CMV-seronegative. CDR3 coding DNA: TGCAGTGTAAGGGGCTACGAGACCCAGTACTTC. This gives the protein CSVRGYETQYF.